A selection of T cell receptor beta chains follows, all from one sample in a study of T cells after yellow fever vaccination. TCRdb independently ran MiXCR on the 5' RACE reads; one entry per CDR3 protein. Of around 140,000 distinct CDR3 sequences listed, less than 8.5% are singletons. The sequencing used CD4+ T cells sorted from PBMCs, collected 10 days after the yellow fever booster vaccination. These receptors were obtained from a man aged 25 to 45 who received the YFV17D yellow fever vaccine. Both conserved end residues are part of each CDR3. The D gene is left open where the match is weak. Clone size, where shown, is once, few, many, or a class for clones that have expanded.

D gene,J gene,V gene,CDR3 length,clone size,CDR3 protein,CDR3 DNA
.,TRBJ2-3,TRBV15,16,many,CATSRGGFAGTDTQYF,TGTGCCACCAGCAGAGGAGGATTCGCTGGCACAGATACGCAGTATTTT
.,TRBJ2-2,TRBV5-1,16,.,CASSLSASEDTGELFF,TGCGCCAGCAGCTTGTCGGCTAGCGAAGACACCGGGGAGCTGTTTTTT
.,TRBJ2-5,TRBV29-1,12,few,CSVDGGQETQYF,TGCAGCGTTGATGGCGGCCAAGAGACCCAGTACTTC
.,TRBJ2-1,TRBV4-2,14,.,CASGPRHKQRLWFF,TGTGCCAGCGGCCCCCGGCACAAGCAACGACTGTGGTTCTTC
.,TRBJ2-3,TRBV5-6,13,.,CASSLTIGDTQYF,TGTGCCAGCAGCTTGACAATAGGGGATACGCAGTATTTT
.,TRBJ2-7,TRBV7-2,11,.,CASSVAAEQYF,TGTGCCAGCAGCGTTGCCGCTGAGCAGTACTTC
TRBD2,TRBJ2-3,TRBV5-1,16,many,CASRKGLAGGGDTQYF,TGCGCCAGCAGGAAGGGACTAGCGGGAGGTGGAGATACGCAGTATTTT
TRBD1,TRBJ1-2,TRBV20-1,12,many,CSARQGDYGYTF,TGCAGTGCTAGGCAGGGGGACTATGGCTACACCTTC
.,TRBJ2-7,TRBV12-3/TRBV12-4,13,many,CASNPGSSYEQYF,TGTGCCAGCAACCCAGGGAGCTCCTACGAGCAGTACTTC
.,TRBJ2-5,TRBV5-4,14,few,CASSLEGWRETQYF,TGTGCCAGCAGCTTGGAGGGGTGGAGAGAGACCCAGTACTTC
.,TRBJ2-3,TRBV11-2,11,few,CASRLADTQYF,TGTGCCAGCAGACTGGCAGATACGCAGTATTTT
.,TRBJ1-6,TRBV28,15,many,CASHLQQDFDSPLHF,TGTGCCAGCCACCTCCAGCAGGATTTCGATTCACCCCTCCACTTT
TRBD2,TRBJ2-7,TRBV5-1,16,.,CASSSRLADSSYEQYF,TGCGCCAGCAGCTCCAGACTAGCGGACAGCTCCTACGAGCAGTACTTC
TRBD1,TRBJ2-7,TRBV4-3,15,many,CASSQRQGPSYEQYF,TGCGCCAGCAGCCAGAGACAGGGTCCCTCCTACGAGCAGTACTTC
.,TRBJ2-5,TRBV10-3,15,many,CAISDRDPAQETQYF,TGTGCCATCTCCGACCGGGACCCTGCCCAAGAGACCCAGTACTTC
.,TRBJ1-1,TRBV29-1,12,.,CSAGQWDTEAFF,TGCAGCGCCGGACAGTGGGACACTGAAGCTTTCTTT
TRBD2,TRBJ2-5,TRBV12-3/TRBV12-4,17,many,CASSLGPLAGGQETQYF,TGTGCCAGCAGTTTAGGCCCACTAGCGGGAGGGCAAGAGACCCAGTACTTC
TRBD1,TRBJ1-2,TRBV30,11,.,CAWSPTGPYTF,TGTGCCTGGAGTCCGACAGGGCCGTACACCTTC
TRBD1,TRBJ1-1,TRBV6-5,16,.,CASSSSPYRGYTEAFF,TGTGCCAGCAGTTCCTCTCCATACAGGGGATACACTGAAGCTTTCTTT
.,TRBJ2-1,TRBV7-2,13,many,CASSLGGGYEQFF,TGTGCCAGCAGCTTAGGAGGCGGCTATGAGCAGTTCTTC
.,TRBJ2-5,TRBV6-1,13,many,CATRGQAGETQYF,TGTGCCACCAGGGGCCAAGCGGGAGAGACCCAGTACTTC
.,TRBJ1-1,TRBV5-1,13,few,CASSPRGATEAFF,TGCGCCAGCAGCCCTCGGGGGGCCACTGAAGCTTTCTTT
TRBD1,TRBJ2-1,TRBV6-5,17,many,CASSYGSATGVFVEQFF,TGTGCCAGCAGTTACGGGTCCGCCACAGGGGTTTTTGTTGAGCAGTTCTTC
TRBD1,TRBJ2-3,TRBV4-1,15,many,CASSQRTGGMDTQYF,TGCGCCAGCAGCCAGCGGACAGGGGGCATGGATACGCAGTATTTT
.,TRBJ2-7,TRBV7-2,13,many,CASSSYHAYEQYF,TGTGCCAGCAGCTCCTATCACGCCTACGAGCAGTACTTC
.,TRBJ2-7,TRBV27,14,many,CASSVYRSSYEQYF,TGTGCCAGCAGTGTCTACCGTAGCTCCTACGAGCAGTACTTC
.,TRBJ2-1,TRBV15,12,many,CATSRDGGEQFF,TGTGCCACCAGCAGAGATGGGGGTGAGCAGTTCTTC
.,TRBJ2-4,TRBV5-4,14,many,CASSLGGKSDIQYF,TGTGCCAGCAGCTTGGGAGGGAAGTCGGACATTCAGTACTTC
.,TRBJ1-2,TRBV20-1,12,.,CSSMMGQNGYTF,TGCAGTTCAATGATGGGCCAGAATGGCTACACCTTC
.,TRBJ2-6,TRBV11-2,19,few,CASSSPEGSSFSGANVLTF,TGTGCCAGCAGCTCTCCTGAGGGCTCCTCCTTCTCTGGGGCCAACGTCCTGACTTTC
.,TRBJ2-1,TRBV12-3/TRBV12-4,13,once,CASTLGRGPGQFF,TGTGCCAGCACCTTAGGCAGGGGCCCTGGGCAGTTCTTC
.,TRBJ1-1,TRBV5-3,14,.,CAMSPGTMNTEAFF,TGTGCCATGAGCCCAGGGACCATGAACACTGAAGCTTTCTTT
TRBD2,TRBJ2-1,TRBV2,15,once,CACWGGLAYTNEQFF,TGTGCCTGCTGGGGGGGACTAGCTTATACTAATGAGCAGTTCTTC
TRBD2,TRBJ2-3,TRBV20-1,13,many,CSVRLAGADTQYF,TGCAGTGTCAGACTAGCGGGAGCCGATACGCAGTATTTT
.,TRBJ2-1,TRBV18,15,few,CASSPLGSGYNEQFF,TGTGCCAGCTCACCCCTAGGGTCGGGCTACAATGAGCAGTTCTTC
.,TRBJ2-2,TRBV12-3/TRBV12-4,17,many,CASSSNSGRPYTGELFF,TGTGCCAGCAGTTCAAACAGCGGACGGCCCTACACCGGGGAGCTGTTTTTT
TRBD2,TRBJ2-3,TRBV5-1,15,many,CASSDLAGETDTQYF,TGCGCCAGCAGCGACCTAGCGGGAGAGACAGATACGCAGTATTTT
TRBD2,TRBJ2-4,TRBV29-1,15,.,CSVVRVSGGTDIQYF,TGCAGCGTTGTTCGGGTTTCGGGAGGTACGGACATTCAGTACTTC
TRBD2,TRBJ2-1,TRBV19,17,.,CASSIIPSGHNYNEQFF,TGTGCCAGTAGTATCATCCCTAGCGGGCACAACTACAATGAGCAGTTCTTC
TRBD2,TRBJ2-1,TRBV29-1,16,many,CSVRQISGSSYNEQFF,TGCAGCGTTCGCCAGATAAGCGGGAGTTCATACAATGAGCAGTTCTTC
.,TRBJ2-1,TRBV3-1,15,many,CASSQVRGGGVEQFF,TGTGCCAGCAGCCAAGTTAGAGGGGGGGGGGTTGAGCAGTTCTTC
TRBD2,TRBJ2-4,TRBV5-1,22,few,CASSPGMVEASGRPRAKNIQYF,TGCGCCAGCAGCCCGGGCATGGTCGAGGCTAGCGGGAGGCCCAGGGCCAAAAACATTCAGTACTTC
.,TRBJ1-1,TRBV12-3/TRBV12-4,13,few,CASSGLGGTEAFF,TGTGCCAGCAGTGGGTTGGGCGGCACTGAAGCTTTCTTT
.,TRBJ2-3,TRBV5-4,16,many,CASSTSHPGGMDTQYF,TGTGCCAGCAGCACTAGTCATCCCGGTGGGATGGATACGCAGTATTTT
.,TRBJ2-7,TRBV20-1,12,few,CSARVSRYEQYF,TGCAGTGCTAGAGTTAGCCGTTACGAGCAGTACTTC
.,TRBJ1-1,TRBV29-1,12,many,CSGAKGGAEAFF,TGCAGCGGAGCCAAGGGGGGGGCTGAAGCTTTCTTT
.,TRBJ2-2,TRBV27,15,many,CASSLSGGATGELFF,TGTGCCAGCAGTTTATCTGGGGGGGCCACCGGGGAGCTGTTTTTT
.,TRBJ2-5,TRBV11-3,16,.,CASSRTGGPLGGTQYF,TGTGCCAGCAGCCGGACCGGGGGACCGCTCGGAGGGACCCAGTACTTC
.,TRBJ2-1,TRBV7-3,12,many,CASSGAGNEQFF,TGTGCCAGCTCAGGGGCCGGCAATGAGCAGTTCTTC